This T cell receptor beta chain was sequenced in a study of identical twins. Study observations and caveats: Clonotypes of the beta chain that were abundant in cord blood carried fewer insertions (memory repertoires showed none). It was possible that invariant MAIT and iNKT cells partly confounded the zero-insertion analyses.

The CDR3 contains 12 residues. From germline, CDR1 is MDHEN and CDR2 SYDVKM. V was pared by 11 bases and J by 0 bases, with 2 bases of the junction left unmatched. Carrying unique molecular identifiers, the cDNA also gained a universal primer site through template switching. In TCRdb, the 5' RACE reads were re-called with MiXCR into one record per CDR3 protein. The profile shows 450,000 or so distinct CDR3 sequences, around an eighth of them singletons. As regards this clonotype: Its antigen remains unknown.

These data also featured in a second study, about yellow fever vaccine responses in identical twins. From that report: Twins' vaccine T cell response reportedly gave the appearance of partial convergence and partial personalization.

Sequenced input: CD4+ T cells sorted from blood. The clonotype comes from a woman younger than 35 in good health. The rearrangement joins TRBV28 to TRBJ2-7; 9 bases align to TRBD2. CDR3 protein: CAGSGSSYEQYF. CDR3 DNA: TGTGCCGGTAGCGGGAGCTCCTACGAGCAGTACTTC.